This T cell receptor (beta chain) was sequenced for a study of regulatory T cells in long-lasting Graves disease. Findings of the study overall: Persistent disease was characterized by preferential usage of TRBV28, TRBJ1-2 and TRBJ2-5. In persistent patients, shared public clonotypes (more than 2,500) outnumbered those in new patients (about 970).

Note on this clonotype: No antigen is known for it.

Construction of the TCR beta libraries employed iRepertoire HTBI primers in conjunction with Arm-PCR of CDR3 regions. TCRdb analysed the multiplex PCR reads with MiXCR anew, one entry per CDR3 protein. The repertoire consists of approximately 560,000 distinct CDR3 sequences, with 15% to 20% occurring once and the leading ten covering about 12%. Time point indicated: newly diagnosed GD, antithyroid drugs for less than 3 months. Extracted RNA from PBMCs served as the source of the TCR library. Trimming cost V 5 bases and J 10 bases, with 24 bases left between them. Germline V lookup: CDR1 MNHEY, CDR2 SMNVEV (reference sequence). This CDR3 spans 16 amino acids. Another study also made use of these data, one on T cells in Graves' hyperthyroidism and ophthalmopathy.

The chain recombines TRBV27 with TRBJ2-1, with D tentatively TRBD2 (5 bases). The sample consisted of peripheral blood mononuclear cells (PBMCs), taken at new diagnosis, from a patient treated with antithyroid drugs. The receptor was derived from a man between 18 and 29 years old with Graves disease. The CDR3 DNA reads TGTGCCAGCAGTCTAACTTGGACTGGGGAGTGGGCGGAGCAGTTCTTC. Protein sequence: CASSLTWTGEWAEQFF.